This T cell receptor (beta chain) came from a study of blood T cell repertoires in COVID-19. Across the whole study: Both acute and convalescent COVID-19 samples were obtained from the United States, Italy and Spain.

The data were produced by immunoSEQ multiplex PCR, yet TCRdb's version contains in-frame clones alone and is incomplete. Of some 310,000 clones in the sample, 90% are singletons; the top ten hold around 0.93%. Patients from Seattle were sampled longitudinally, starting during active infection. The CDR3 extends over 15 amino acids. CDR1 and CDR2 from the germline V gene are MNHEY and SVGAGI. The V gene lost 5 bases and the J gene lost 3 bases, with 16 bases spanning the gap. The clonotype originates from a woman aged 35 to 49 with COVID-19, enrolled during active disease. The sequenced sample consisted of peripheral blood. The V call is TRBV6-5, the J call TRBJ1-2; unclear D gene. The CDR3 DNA reads TGTGCCAGCAGTCCTGTATCTCGGTTGGACTATGGCTACACCTTC. Protein: CASSPVSRLDYGYTF.